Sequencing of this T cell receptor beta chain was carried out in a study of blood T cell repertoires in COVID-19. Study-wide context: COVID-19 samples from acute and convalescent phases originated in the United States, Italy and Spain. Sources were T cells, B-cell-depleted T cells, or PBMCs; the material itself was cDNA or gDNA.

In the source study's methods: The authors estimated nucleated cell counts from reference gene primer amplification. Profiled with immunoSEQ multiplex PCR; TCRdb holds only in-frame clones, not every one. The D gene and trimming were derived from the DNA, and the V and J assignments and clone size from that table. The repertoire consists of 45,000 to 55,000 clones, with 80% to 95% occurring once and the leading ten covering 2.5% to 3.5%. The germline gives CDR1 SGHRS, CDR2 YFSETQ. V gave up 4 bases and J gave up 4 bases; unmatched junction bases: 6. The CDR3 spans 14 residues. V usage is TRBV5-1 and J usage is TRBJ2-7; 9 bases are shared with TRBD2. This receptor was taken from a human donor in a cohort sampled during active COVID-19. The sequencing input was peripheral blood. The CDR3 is CASSPKTSGYEQYF. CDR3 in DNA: TGCGCCAGCAGCCCGAAGACTAGCGGATACGAGCAGTACTTC.